This T cell receptor beta chain was recorded in a study of blood T cell repertoires in COVID-19. Study summary: From the United States, Italy and Spain came samples of acute and convalescent COVID-19. In each case, the material was cDNA or gDNA derived from T cells, B-cell-depleted T cells, or PBMCs.

Germline CDR1 and CDR2: SGHVS and FNYEAQ. Trimming left V 0 bases short and J 0 bases short, with 6 bases between. The length of the CDR3 is 15 residues. Using immunoSEQ multiplex PCR, the repertoire was profiled, and TCRdb retains in-frame clones only, with some absent. The sample has about 220,000 clones, roughly 80% seen once; the top ten hold approximately 5.3%. The source of this sequence is a human donor in a cohort sampled during active COVID-19. This chain joins TRBV7-6 and TRBJ2-1; D gene uncertain. Input material: peripheral blood. The CDR3 nucleotides are TGTGCCAGCAGCTTAGCGCGGAACTCCTACAATGAGCAGTTCTTC. Amino acids: CASSLARNSYNEQFF. Combining the CDR3 with reference TRBV7-6 and TRBJ2-1 gives the whole variable domain GAGVSQSPRYKVTKRGQDVALRCDPISGHVSLYWYRQALGQGPEFLTYFNYEAQQDKSGLPNDRFSAERPEGSISTLTIQRTEQRDSAMYRCASSLARNSYNEQFFGPGTRLTVL.